This TCR beta chain emerged from a study of identical twins. Findings of the study overall: Memory repertoires showed no such pattern, whereas abundant cord blood beta clonotypes carried fewer insertions.

This CDR3 spans 13 amino acids. The V gene lost 3 bases and the J gene lost 5 bases, with 10 bases spanning the gap. This clonotype appeared many times. Its antigen remains unknown. A template switching step contributed a universal primer site, while unique molecular identifiers were present in the cDNA. TCRdb reprocessed the 5' RACE reads via MiXCR and lists one record per CDR3 protein. Seen here are hundreds of thousands of distinct CDR3 sequences, 7.5% observed once, and the top ten hold under 7%. A further study also used this sample, focusing on yellow fever vaccine responses in identical twins.

Sequencing used CD8+ T cells sorted from blood. The J gene is TRBJ2-5, the V gene TRBV12-3 or TRBV12-4; D might be TRBD2 (6 bases). The clonotype comes from a woman aged 18 to 35 in good health. For the CDR3, the DNA is TGTGCCAGCAGTTTTGCTGGGAGGGAGACCCAGTACTTC. Residues: CASSFAGRETQYF.